This T cell receptor (beta chain) derives from a study of blood T cell repertoires in COVID-19. Measured with immunoSEQ multiplex PCR; TCRdb has only the in-frame clones, and not every one. The data hold approximately 260,000 clones, with approximately 90% observed a single time. The CDR3 spans 14 residues. CDR1 is SGDLS and CDR2 is YYNGEE in the germline V gene. After removal of 3 bases from V and 5 bases from J, the junction contained 3 bases not matched to a gene. This receptor was obtained from a woman in her thirties or forties with acute or convalescent COVID-19. Sequenced: peripheral blood. The chain recombines TRBV9 with TRBJ2-2, with 8 bases fitting TRBD2. The CDR3: CASSAGGRTGELFF. The CDR3 coding sequence is TGTGCCAGCAGCGCGGGGGGGAGAACCGGGGAGCTGTTTTTT.